The 21 T cell receptor beta chains presented below share a single source sample, sequenced in a study of T cell responses to AZD1222 COVID-19 vaccine. Assay used: immunoSEQ multiplex PCR; TCRdb lists only in-frame clones, some missing. The sample contains about 160,000 clones, under 95% of which appear only once. Sequenced here: peripheral blood, sampled 28 days after the second AZD1222 dose. These receptors all stem from an adult who received the AZD1222 COVID-19 vaccine.

This chain uses TRBV27 with TRBJ1-1, with a weak D call TRBD1 (5 bases). Trimming left V 4 bases short and J 8 bases short, with 14 bases between. Germline values: CDR1 MNHEY, CDR2 SMNVEV (reference sequence). This CDR3 has 13 amino acids. CDR3 nucleotide sequence: TGTGCCAGCAGTTGGGGGATAGAACAGGAAGCTTTCTTT. It is translated as CASSWGIEQEAFF.

The chain recombines TRBV19 with TRBJ1-2, with 12 nucleotides matching TRBD1. This CDR3 has 13 amino acids. CDR1 is LNHDA, CDR2 SQIVND, per germline (reference sequence). J gave up 8 bases and V 10 bases, and 8 bases lay outside the gene matches. The CDR3 spells CATAGQGARGYTF. CDR3 nucleotides: TGTGCCACCGCGGGACAGGGGGCTCGGGGCTACACCTTC. Supplemented by reference TRBV19 and TRBJ1-2, the full variable domain reads DGGITQSPKYLFRKEGQNVTLSCEQNLNHDAMYWYRQDPGQGLRLIYYSQIVNDFQKGDIAEGYSVSREKKESFPLTVTSAQKNPTAFYLCATAGQGARGYTFGSGTRLTVV.

This chain uses TRBV5-4 with TRBJ1-1, with D hard to call. The V end lost 2 bases, the J end lost 5 bases, and 7 bases lay between the germline ends. Germline CDR1 SGHNT, CDR2 YYREEE (reference sequence). The CDR3 spans 12 residues. The CDR3 is CASSFPGTEAFF. In DNA form, the CDR3 reads TGTGCCAGCAGCTTCCCTGGGACTGAAGCTTTCTTT. The full variable domain, completed using reference TRBV5-4 and TRBJ1-1, is ETGVTQSPTHLIKTRGQQVTLRCSSQSGHNTVSWYQQALGQGPQFIFQYYREEENGRGNFPPRFSGLQFPNYSSELNVNALELDDSALYLCASSFPGTEAFFGQGTRLTVV.

The rearrangement joins TRBV19 to TRBJ1-5, with 9 positions matching TRBD1. Germline V gene data show CDR1 as LNHDA and CDR2 as SQIVND (reference sequence). The CDR3 contains 14 residues. With V trimmed by 6 bases and J by 7 bases, 7 bases remained unmatched. The CDR3 region is CASRPQGAGQPQHF. The CDR3 nucleotides are TGTGCCAGTAGACCACAGGGGGCAGGCCAGCCCCAGCATTTT. Full variable domain (remainder filled in from reference TRBV19 and TRBJ1-5): DGGITQSPKYLFRKEGQNVTLSCEQNLNHDAMYWYRQDPGQGLRLIYYSQIVNDFQKGDIAEGYSVSREKKESFPLTVTSAQKNPTAFYLCASRPQGAGQPQHFGDGTRLSIL.

The CDR3 sequence is CASSSGTSGESEQFF. The CDR3 DNA reads as TGTGCCAGCTCTTCCGGGACTAGCGGCGAGAGTGAGCAGTTCTTC. The V call is TRBV2, the J call TRBJ2-1; the match to TRBD2 covers 11 bases. This CDR3 is 15 amino acids long. The V segment lost 8 bases and the J segment 9 bases; nucleotides outside the gene matches: 12. The germline gives CDR1 SNHLY, CDR2 FYNNEI.

V usage is TRBV9 and J usage is TRBJ1-1; 11 nucleotides line up with TRBD1. V was clipped by 4 bases and J by 1 base; unmatched bases: 6. The CDR3 sequence is 16 residues long. The germline V gene has CDR1 SGDLS and CDR2 YYNGEE. In DNA, the CDR3 is TGTGCCAGCAGCTCCAGGACAGGGGGCGAGAACACTGAAGCTTTCTTT. Protein product: CASSSRTGGENTEAFF.

The chain combines TRBV18 with TRBJ2-7; 8 nucleotides align to TRBD1. Germline loops: CDR1 KGHSH, CDR2 LQKENI. The CDR3 sequence is 16 residues long. J was trimmed by 2 bases and V by 4 bases; bases with no gene match: 10. In nucleotides, the CDR3 is TGTGCCAGCTCACAGATGAACAGGGGGAAGACCTACGAGCAGTACTTC. Its translation is CASSQMNRGKTYEQYF.

In regard to this clone: The same CDR3 can be traced to other DNA sequences in this sample. This chain uses TRBV5-1 with TRBJ1-2; D unresolved. The CDR3 consists of 12 residues. Trimming removed 0 bases at V and 4 bases at J, with 4 bases between. Germline loops: CDR1 SGHRS, CDR2 YFSETQ. The CDR3 DNA is TGCGCCAGCAGCTTGGGACGCTATGGCTACACCTTC. Its protein is CASSLGRYGYTF.

The chain carries TRBV5-4 and TRBJ1-1, with TRBD1 matching 9 bases. The CDR3 is made up of 14 amino acids. Per the germline V gene, CDR1 is SGHNT and CDR2 is YYREEE (reference sequence). V lost 3 bases and J lost 2; bases outside the gene matches: 2. CDR3 nucleotide sequence: TGTGCCAGCAGCTCGGGACAGGGTAACACTGAAGCTTTCTTT. It encodes CASSSGQGNTEAFF.

This clone appeared a single time. V is TRBV14 and J is TRBJ1-6; D gene unclear. Germline CDR1 SGHDN, CDR2 FVKESK. V was trimmed by 0 bases and J by 4 bases, leaving 1 base between them. The CDR3 has 13 amino acids. CDR3: CASSQEYNSPLHF. The CDR3 coding sequence is TGTGCCAGCAGCCAAGAATATAATTCACCCCTCCACTTT.

The chain couples TRBV7-2 to TRBJ2-7; 7 bases map to TRBD1. V gave up 5 bases and J gave up 2 bases; unmatched junction bases: 9. From germline, CDR1 is SGHTA and CDR2 FQGNSA. The CDR3 totals 15 residues. The CDR3 loop reads CASSRAGTAPYEQYF. CDR3 DNA sequence: TGTGCCAGCAGCCGCGCCGGGACAGCTCCCTACGAGCAGTACTTC.

The chain employs TRBV7-9 and TRBJ1-1, with a tentative D call TRBD1 (6 bases). This CDR3 comprises 14 residues. Trimming stripped 5 bases from V and 3 bases from J, with 13 bases between. The germline V gene encodes CDR1 SEHNR and CDR2 FQNEAQ (reference sequence). The chain's CDR3 is CASSIAQGYTEAFF. CDR3 bases: TGTGCCAGCAGCATTGCACAGGGTTACACTGAAGCTTTCTTT. Full variable domain (remainder filled in from reference TRBV7-9 and TRBJ1-1): DTGVSQNPRHKITKRGQNVTFRCDPISEHNRLYWYRQTLGQGPEFLTYFQNEAQLEKSRLLSDRFSAERPKGSFSTLEIQRTEQGDSAMYLCASSIAQGYTEAFFGQGTRLTVV.

The sample holds one count of this clone. This chain connects TRBV12-2 to TRBJ2-1. TRBV12-2 constitutes a pseudogene. The CDR3 spans 14 residues. CDR3 residues: CASRLEVGAHEQFF. The CDR3 nucleotides read TGTGCAAGTCGCTTAGAGGTGGGTGCCCATGAGCAGTTCTTC.

This chain joins TRBV3-1 (or the pseudogene TRBV3-2) and TRBJ2-3; perhaps TRBD2 as D (6 bases). The CDR3 loop spans 12 amino acids. Germline V lookup: CDR1 LGHDT, CDR2 YNNKEL (reference sequence). V was trimmed by 4 bases and J by 9 bases, leaving 11 bases between them. This CDR3 reads CASSLGAGTQYF. CDR3 coding DNA: TGTGCCAGCAGCCTCGGCGCGGGGACGCAGTATTTT.

This chain links TRBV5-5 with TRBJ2-3; 12 bases agree with TRBD2. This CDR3 has 16 amino acids. Germline V gene lookup returns CDR1 SGHKS and CDR2 YYEKEE (reference sequence). The ends lost 4 bases at V and 4 bases at J; junction bases unmatched: 7. CDR3 coding DNA: TGTGCCAGCAGCGTCGGACTAGCGGGGAGATCAGATACGCAGTATTTT. Protein sequence: CASSVGLAGRSDTQYF.

The chain links TRBV9 to TRBJ2-7; no reliable D call. Germline V lookup: CDR1 SGDLS, CDR2 YYNGEE. The CDR3 sequence is 15 residues long. The V end lost 0 bases, the J end lost 2 bases, and 12 bases lay between the germline ends. This CDR3 is CASSVGAEIAYEQYF. The CDR3 nucleotides read TGTGCCAGCAGCGTAGGGGCAGAGATTGCCTACGAGCAGTACTTC.

CDR3 nucleotide sequence: TGTGCCAGCAGTTACTCATTAGACTACGAGCAGTACTTC. This translates into CASSYSLDYEQYF. The V gene is TRBV6-5, the J gene TRBJ2-7; D is unclear. Trimming cost V 0 bases and J 3 bases, with 6 bases left between them. The CDR3 runs to 13 residues. Germline lookup yields CDR1 MNHEY and CDR2 SVGAGI.

The count of this clone is one. The chain uses TRBV5-8 and TRBJ1-2; D remains unclear. The CDR3 totals 14 residues. Looked up from germline, CDR1 is SGHTS and CDR2 is YDEGEE. Trimming removed 0 bases at V and 4 bases at J, with 10 bases between. The CDR3 region is CASSLGGGGYGYTF. The CDR3 coding sequence is TGTGCCAGCAGCTTGGGAGGTGGAGGCTATGGCTACACCTTC.

The chain combines TRBV6-5 with TRBJ1-1, with D tentatively TRBD1 (6 bases). The CDR3 contains 13 residues. V was cut by 2 bases and J by 11 bases, with 15 bases left in between. Germline-derived CDR1 and CDR2 are MNHEY and SVGAGI. CDR3 protein: CASSYLGGGAAFF. For the CDR3, the DNA is TGTGCCAGCAGTTACCTCGGTGGGGGGGCGGCTTTCTTT.

The sample holds one count of this clone. The V gene is TRBV27, the J gene TRBJ1-2; D is unclear. This CDR3 contains 14 residues. Per germline, CDR1 MNHEY and CDR2 SMNVEV (reference sequence). The ends were cut back, 4 bases at V and 4 bases at J, with 13 bases in the middle. The CDR3 region has the DNA TGTGCCAGCAGTTCTGTGGACTTCTCCTATGGCTACACCTTC. Protein product: CASSSVDFSYGYTF.

J is TRBJ1-5 and V is TRBV18, with D perhaps TRBD1 (5 bases). CDR3 length equals 15 residues. V dropped 3 bases and J dropped 4 bases, with 13 bases sitting between them. Germline V gene sequence: CDR1 KGHSH, CDR2 LQKENI. The CDR3 spells CASSPKGRENQPQHF. CDR3 in DNA: TGTGCCAGCTCACCTAAGGGCAGGGAAAATCAGCCCCAGCATTTT.